Below, 11 T cell receptor beta chains from the same sample are listed, as sequenced in a study of T-cell memory formation after mild COVID-19. MiXCR was run by TCRdb on the 5' RACE reads, yielding one entry per CDR3 protein. The repertoire holds under 150,000 distinct CDR3 sequences, with more than 15% as singletons. The source material was PBMCs or a T cell subset sorted from them (not recorded which). The origin of the receptors is an adult woman who had mild COVID-19 (a few samples of this study predate the infection). Cell type and time point are not known.

This clonotype has only a few counts. V usage is TRBV29-1 and J usage is TRBJ1-4; weak D call: TRBD1 (5 bases). Germline V gene data show CDR1 as SQVTM and CDR2 as ANQGSEA. V lost 0 bases and J lost 8, with 13 bases in between. This CDR3 spans 14 amino acids. The CDR3: CSVEEGGVREKLFF. The CDR3 DNA is TGCAGCGTTGAAGAGGGGGGGGTCCGCGAAAAACTGTTTTTT.

The V gene is TRBV12-3 or TRBV12-4, the J gene TRBJ1-2; weak D call: TRBD1 (5 bases). This CDR3 comprises 14 residues. Trimming removed 3 bases at V and 0 bases at J, with 8 bases between. This chain's CDR3 is CASSFGGANYGYTF. The DNA for the CDR3 is TGTGCCAGCAGTTTCGGGGGGGCTAACTATGGCTACACCTTC.

This sequence joins TRBV12-2 and TRBJ1-5; the DNA was not compared with TRBD1, the D call given in the table. TRBV12-2 corresponds to a pseudogene. This CDR3 contains 16 residues. The CDR3 loop is CASRLSACDSNQPQHF. In DNA form, the CDR3 reads TGTGCAAGTCGCTTATCTGCCTGTGATAGCAATCAGCCCCAGCATTTT.

This rearrangement joins TRBV29-1 to TRBJ1-2; D call uncertain. Germline values: CDR1 SQVTM, CDR2 ANQGSEA. Trimming pared 5 bases from V and 2 bases from J, leaving 9 bases between. The CDR3 has 12 residues. This chain's CDR3 is CSVSDPNYGYTF. CDR3 DNA sequence: TGCAGCGTTTCGGACCCAAACTATGGCTACACCTTC.

CDR3 sequence: CATSDYGDTQYF. The DNA for the CDR3 is TGTGCCACCAGTGATTACGGAGATACGCAGTATTTT. The chain couples TRBV24-1 to TRBJ2-3; D uncertain. The V gene lost 2 bases and the J gene lost 5 bases, with 4 bases spanning the gap. Germline loops: CDR1 KGHDR, CDR2 SFDVKD. The CDR3 totals 12 residues.

This clonotype was observed once. A much larger clone is a single base away; this may be a read error. This chain connects TRBV7-2 to TRBJ2-1; 8 positions match TRBD2. J lost 10 bases, V lost 3 bases, and 5 bases had no gene match. The CDR3 totals 13 residues. Looked up from germline, CDR1 is SGHTA and CDR2 is FQGNSA. The CDR3: CASSLGTREEQFF. The CDR3 DNA reads as TGTGCCAGCAGCTTGGGGACTAGGGAAGAGCAGTTCTTC.

The genes are TRBV3-1 and TRBJ1-5; 7 bases align to TRBD1. CDR3 size: 14 residues. Trimming cost V 1 base and J 8 bases; bases outside gene matches: 5. CDR1 and CDR2 (germline): LGHDT, YNNKEL (reference sequence). The CDR3 reads CASSQGTGSEPQHF. DNA for the CDR3: TGTGCCAGCAGCCAAGGGACAGGATCAGAGCCCCAGCATTTT.

There are a few counts of this clonotype. The chain uses TRBV5-1 and TRBJ1-1; 7 bases fit TRBD1. This CDR3 comprises 16 residues. CDR1 and CDR2 from the germline V gene are SGHRS and YFSETQ. Unmatched junction bases numbered 9, after V lost 0 bases and J lost 4 bases. The CDR3 loop reads CASSLGVQGRFTEAFF. DNA of the CDR3: TGCGCCAGCAGCTTGGGTGTACAGGGGCGGTTCACTGAAGCTTTCTTT.

This clonotype has just one count. The DNA for the CDR3 is TGCGCCAGCAGCCAAGTATCCAGGGTGGAGACCCAGTACTTC. Its protein product is CASSQVSRVETQYF. The chain employs TRBV4-3 and TRBJ2-5; D might be TRBD1 (5 bases). The V gene lost 1 base and the J gene lost 5 bases, with 11 bases spanning the gap. This CDR3 is built from 14 residues. The germline gives CDR1 LGHNA, CDR2 YSLEER.

This clonotype showed up just a few times. This rearrangement joins TRBV20-1 to TRBJ1-1, with D possibly TRBD1 on 5 matching bases. The CDR3 covers 14 residues. V gave up 1 base and J gave up 0 bases, with 9 bases separating them. Germline CDR1 and CDR2: DFQATT and SNEGSKA (reference sequence). The CDR3 DNA reads TGCAGTGCTAGAGGAGGGGTGATGAACACTGAAGCTTTCTTT. Translated, it gives CSARGGVMNTEAFF.

This clonotype turned up a few times. The chain couples TRBV5-1 to TRBJ1-4, with 9 bases fitting TRBD1. The CDR3 length is 14 residues. V shed 4 bases, J shed 5 bases, and the junction held 3 bases outside the gene matches. Germline CDR1 is SGHRS and CDR2 is YFSETQ. CDR3 nucleotide sequence: TGCGCCAGCAGCCACGGGACAGGGAATGAAAAACTGTTTTTT. Protein product: CASSHGTGNEKLFF.